Each of the 2 T cell receptor beta chains below was sequenced from the same sample in a study of shared clonotypes between healthy human individuals (dated by TCRdb to the early 2020s). Libraries were built with the immunoSEQ multiplex PCR assay. TCRdb limited this immuneACCESS table to in-frame rearrangements with V and J called. A share of clones is missing; checked studies link under half to unresolved V genes, and the rest is unexplained. Present in this sample are 2 million to 2.5 million clones, over 85% of which were seen just once. In total, the top ten clones hold approximately 0.36% of the sample. Sequencing was carried out using naive CD4+ T cells from PBMCs. According to the study, the label for this sample's cell subset or site signals: CD45RA+ positively selected. The receptors were gathered from a man aged 18 to 30 in good health. Some clones in this sample may be carry-over from other donors' samples.

The chain joins TRBV9 to TRBJ2-6, with D uncertain. The V gene lost 2 bases and the J gene lost 4 bases, with 10 bases spanning the gap. CDR3 length: 15 amino acids. Germline assignment: CDR1 SGDLS and CDR2 YYNGEE. CDR3 amino acids: CASSVTSPGANVLTF. DNA for the CDR3: TGTGCCAGCAGCGTGACCAGTCCAGGGGCCAACGTCCTGACTTTC.

The chain has TRBV7-7 and TRBJ2-2; D ambiguous. The germline gives CDR1 SSHAT, CDR2 FNYEAQ (reference sequence). There are 16 residues in the CDR3. Trimming pared 5 bases from V and 2 bases from J, leaving 15 bases between. CDR3 coding DNA: TGTGCCAGCAGCCCCGGTGGGGTACAAAACACCGGGGAGCTGTTTTTT. Amino acids: CASSPGGVQNTGELFF.